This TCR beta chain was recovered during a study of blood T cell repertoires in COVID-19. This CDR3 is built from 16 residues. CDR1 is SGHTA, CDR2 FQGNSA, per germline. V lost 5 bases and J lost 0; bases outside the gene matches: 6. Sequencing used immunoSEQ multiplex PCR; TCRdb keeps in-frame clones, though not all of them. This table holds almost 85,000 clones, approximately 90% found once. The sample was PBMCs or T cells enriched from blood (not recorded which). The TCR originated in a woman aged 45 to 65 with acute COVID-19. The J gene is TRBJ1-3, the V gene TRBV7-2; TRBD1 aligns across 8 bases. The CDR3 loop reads CASSPDRVISGNTIYF. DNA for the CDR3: TGTGCCAGCAGCCCGGACAGGGTAATCTCTGGAAACACCATATATTTT.